This record concerns one T cell receptor beta chain sequence. Antigen specificity is unknown. The data were taken from a study of cytomegalovirus exposure and HLA in healthy donors. Study results and caveats: In a later analysis, a missense DCLRE1C variant was linked to TCR beta V- and J-gene trimming. Being productive about 87% or about 30% of the time was typical of most TCR beta V segments in an earlier analysis. A later analysis showed TCR association rates differing by HLA locus, peaking at DRB1 and lowest at HLA-C. In a later analysis, several top co-occurrence clusters appeared linked to parvovirus B19, influenza, CMV and Epstein-Barr virus.

CDR3 size: 14 residues. Germline V gene data show CDR1 as LGHNT and CDR2 as FRNRAP. Trimming at V came to 7 bases and at J to 7 bases, leaving 9 bases not matched to a gene. PCR involved 60 Vbeta and 13 Jbeta primers. Using immunoSEQ multiplex PCR, the repertoire was profiled, and TCRdb retains in-frame clones only, with some absent. This sample has 100,000 to 150,000 clones, with around 72% found just once. This sequence originates from a man younger than 45 in good health and CMV-seronegative. The rearrangement uses TRBV12-5 and TRBJ2-1, with 8 bases that match TRBD2. The sequenced material came from PBMCs. The CDR3 reads CASAGGDLGNEQFF. CDR3 DNA sequence: TGTGCTAGTGCGGGGGGGGATCTGGGGAATGAGCAGTTCTTC. Drawing the rest from reference TRBV12-5 and TRBJ2-1, the complete variable domain is DARVTQTPRHKVTEMGQEVTMRCQPILGHNTVFWYRQTMMQGLELLAYFRNRAPLDDSGMPKDRFSAEMPDATLATLKIQPSEPRDSAVYFCASAGGDLGNEQFFGPGTRLTVL.